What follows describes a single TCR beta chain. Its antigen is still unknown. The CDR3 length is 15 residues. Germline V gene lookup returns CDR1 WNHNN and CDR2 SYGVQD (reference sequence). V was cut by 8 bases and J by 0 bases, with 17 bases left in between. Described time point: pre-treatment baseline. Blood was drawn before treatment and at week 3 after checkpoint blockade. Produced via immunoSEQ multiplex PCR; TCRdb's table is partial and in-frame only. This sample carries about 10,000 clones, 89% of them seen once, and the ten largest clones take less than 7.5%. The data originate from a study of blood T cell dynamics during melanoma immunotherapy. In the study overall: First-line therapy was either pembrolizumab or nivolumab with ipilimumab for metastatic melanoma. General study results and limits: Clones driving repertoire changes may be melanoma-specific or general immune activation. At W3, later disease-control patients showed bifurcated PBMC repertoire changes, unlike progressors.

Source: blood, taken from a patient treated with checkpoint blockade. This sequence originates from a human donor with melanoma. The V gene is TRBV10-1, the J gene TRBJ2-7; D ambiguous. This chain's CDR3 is CASPESTHYSYEQYF. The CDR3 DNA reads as TGCGCCAGCCCTGAGTCGACCCACTACTCCTACGAGCAGTACTTC.